This record concerns one T cell receptor (beta chain) sequence. This record belongs to a study of blood T cell repertoires in COVID-19. CDR1 is SGHVS and CDR2 is FQNEAQ in the germline V gene. The junction had 17 bases not matched to a gene; V was cut back by 7 bases and J by 8 bases. CDR3 length equals 16 residues. Produced via immunoSEQ multiplex PCR; TCRdb's table is partial and in-frame only. The sample holds 380,000 or so clones, around 88% seen once. The sample comprised peripheral blood. This receptor was obtained from a woman aged 55-70 years with COVID-19, enrolled during active disease. This sequence joins TRBV7-8 and TRBJ2-1; 7 nucleotides match TRBD2. The CDR3 sequence is CASTGGRDYIPHEQFF. The CDR3 DNA follows: TGTGCCAGCACCGGTGGGCGGGACTACATCCCGCATGAGCAGTTCTTC.